This entry lists 20 T cell receptor beta chains sequenced from one sample in a study of T-cell reconstitution after alpha-beta-depleted transplantation in children. For TCRbeta, the library was prepared with unique molecular identifiers. One entry per CDR3 protein results from TCRdb running MiXCR on the PCR reads. This sample carries about 110,000 distinct CDR3 sequences, 23% of them seen once, and the ten largest clones take roughly a tenth. The sample consisted of PBMCs, mostly from graft donor cells, taken 180 days after TCRalphabeta/CD19-depleted stem cell transplant. These receptors originate from a male patient aged 2-10 years who had a stem cell transplant for chronic granulomatous disease, so the T cells may come from the graft donor.

The chain carries TRBV27 and TRBJ2-1; 13 bases match TRBD2. Germline V gives CDR1 MNHEY, CDR2 SMNVEV (reference sequence). V lost 5 bases to trimming and J lost 12 bases; unmatched junction nucleotides: 7. This CDR3 region has 14 residues. The chain's CDR3 is CASSLGLAGVGQFF. CDR3 sequence (DNA): TGTGCCAGCAGTCTAGGACTAGCGGGAGTCGGGCAGTTCTTC.

This CDR3 is CAISESLLGTSGYEQYF. The CDR3 DNA is TGTGCCATCAGTGAGTCTTTACTGGGGACTAGCGGCTACGAGCAGTACTTC. This chain joins TRBV10-3 and TRBJ2-7; 11 positions agree with TRBD2. This CDR3 contains 17 residues. With V trimmed by 0 bases and J by 3 bases, 7 bases remained unmatched. Germline CDR1 and CDR2: ENHRY and SYGVKD.

In this sample, this clonotype turned up many times. The genes are TRBV29-1 and TRBJ2-1, with 10 bases fitting TRBD2. Germline CDR1 is SQVTM and CDR2 is ANQGSEA. The CDR3 runs 13 residues. CDR3 sequence (DNA): TGCAGTGTCCCCCTAGCGGGAGACAATGAGCAGTTCTTC. Translated: CSVPLAGDNEQFF.

This chain links TRBV12-3 or TRBV12-4 with TRBJ2-1, with 8 bases matching TRBD1. The CDR3 is 16 amino acids. Trimming at V came to 7 bases and at J to 3 bases, leaving 11 bases not matched to a gene. In nucleotides, the CDR3 is TGTGCCAGCACTCCAGGGGGCGGTGGGAGCTACAATGAGCAGTTCTTC. This gives the protein CASTPGGGGSYNEQFF.

This clonotype was recorded many times. This chain joins TRBV15 and TRBJ1-5; D gene uncertain. The CDR3 length is 15 residues. Looked up from germline, CDR1 is LNHNV and CDR2 is YYDKDF (reference sequence). The ends were cut back, 0 bases at V and 0 bases at J, with 6 bases in the middle. CDR3: CATSREGFSNQPQHF. In DNA, the CDR3 is TGTGCCACCAGCAGAGAAGGGTTTAGCAATCAGCCCCAGCATTTT.

This clonotype was detected a few times. The CDR3 DNA sequence: TGTGCCAGCAGTTCGGACAACGCCTACGAGCAGTACTTC. Its translation is CASSSDNAYEQYF. This rearrangement joins TRBV6-5 to TRBJ2-7, with D maybe TRBD1 (5 bases). The CDR3 is made up of 13 amino acids. The V gene's germline CDR1 is MNHEY and CDR2 SVGAGI. The V end was cut by 4 bases, the J end by 2 bases, with 9 bases between.

The rearrangement joins TRBV4-3 to TRBJ1-2; perhaps TRBD1 as D (5 bases). Germline CDR1 and CDR2: LGHNA and YSLEER. CDR3 length: 16 residues. V lost 0 bases and J 3 bases, leaving 14 bases between the germline ends. CDR3 DNA: TGCGCCAGCAGCCAAGATGGGGCCCCCGCGTACTATGGCTACACCTTC. Encoded protein: CASSQDGAPAYYGYTF.

This clonotype has at least ten counts. The V call is TRBV12-3 or TRBV12-4, the J call TRBJ1-2, with TRBD1 as a possible D gene (6 bases). V was clipped by 3 bases and J by 0 bases, with 14 bases between them. The CDR3 length is 16 residues. CDR3 DNA sequence: TGTGCCAGCAGTTTGGGGCAGGGGATTTCTAACTATGGCTACACCTTC. Translated: CASSLGQGISNYGYTF.

This clonotype has a count of ten or more. V and J are TRBV5-1 and TRBJ1-1; D remains unclear. This CDR3 is built from 13 residues. The V gene lost 4 bases and the J gene lost 10 bases, with 17 bases spanning the gap. Germline CDR1 is SGHRS and CDR2 is YFSETQ. DNA of the CDR3: TGCGCCAGCAGCCTGGGGAATTCGGAGACAGCTTTCTTT. It translates to CASSLGNSETAFF.

This clonotype was detected ten times or more. V is TRBV5-5 and J is TRBJ2-3, with D possibly matching TRBD2 (5 bases). V was shortened by 4 bases and J by 0 bases, with 12 bases between the two germline ends. Germline lookup yields CDR1 SGHKS and CDR2 YYEKEE (reference sequence). The CDR3 contains 15 residues. CDR3 residues: CASSLERGSTDTQYF. DNA for the CDR3: TGTGCCAGCAGCCTCGAACGGGGTAGCACAGATACGCAGTATTTT.

This clonotype has more than one count but fewer than ten. CDR3 DNA: TGTGCCAGCAGCTTGACGGGGGTCGGAAACACCATATATTTT. Translation: CASSLTGVGNTIYF. The V call is TRBV5-6, the J call TRBJ1-3; possibly TRBD1 for D (5 bases). V lost 1 base and J 4 bases, leaving 9 bases between the germline ends. This CDR3 comprises 14 residues. Germline V gene data show CDR1 as SGHDT and CDR2 as YYEEEE.

In its sample, this clonotype was seen many times. The CDR3 here is CASSQAARSYGYTF. CDR3 coding DNA: TGTGCCAGCAGCCAAGCGGCCCGATCCTATGGCTACACCTTC. This chain uses TRBV3-1 with TRBJ1-2; D gene uncertain. The germline V gene encodes CDR1 LGHDT and CDR2 YNNKEL (reference sequence). The CDR3 consists of 14 residues. Deletions cut 1 base from V and 4 bases from J, with 10 bases between.

The chain joins TRBV5-5 to TRBJ2-2; perhaps TRBD1 as D (6 bases). V lost 0 bases and J lost 7, with 7 bases in between. The V gene's germline CDR1 is SGHKS and CDR2 YYEKEE (reference sequence). This CDR3 is built from 13 residues. CDR3 region: CASSLAGDGELFF. CDR3 sequence (DNA): TGTGCCAGCAGCTTGGCAGGGGACGGGGAGCTGTTTTTT.

As regards this clonotype: It may be a read error: a sequence one base away is much more abundant. The V call is TRBV7-9, the J call TRBJ2-3; 8 positions agree with TRBD2. The CDR3 is 16 residues long. Looked up from germline, CDR1 is SEHNR and CDR2 is FQNEAQ (reference sequence). CDR3 in amino acids: CSSSLRSGLDFGTQYF. The CDR3, as DNA: TGTTCCAGCAGCTTACGTTCGGGACTAGACTTCGGTACGCAGTATTTT.

This clonotype was observed at least ten times. V gene TRBV29-1 combines with J gene TRBJ2-5; maybe TRBD2 (5 bases). Germline V gene sequence: CDR1 SQVTM, CDR2 ANQGSEA. CDR3 length: 14 residues. Trimming took off 0 bases at V and 10 bases at J, with 18 bases between the two ends. In DNA form, the CDR3 reads TGCAGCGTTGAAGATCCGAAGACCTATAGCGACCAGTACTTC. Translated, it gives CSVEDPKTYSDQYF.

This clonotype was counted at least ten times. V usage is TRBV5-1 and J usage is TRBJ1-2, with D possibly TRBD1 on 6 matching bases. Trimming pared 0 bases from V and 5 bases from J, leaving 8 bases between. This CDR3 is built from 13 residues. Germline V gives CDR1 SGHRS, CDR2 YFSETQ. CDR3 amino acids: CASSLEGGYGYTF. Written as DNA, the CDR3 is TGCGCCAGCAGCTTGGAAGGGGGGTATGGCTACACCTTC. Full variable domain (outside the CDR3, taken from reference TRBV5-1 and TRBJ1-2): KAGVTQTPRYLIKTRGQQVTLSCSPISGHRSVSWYQQTPGQGLQFLFEYFSETQRNKGNFPGRFSGRQFSNSRSEMNVSTLELGDSALYLCASSLEGGYGYTFGSGTRLTVV.

This clonotype was observed many times. V and J are TRBV7-2 and TRBJ2-1; D possibly uses TRBD1 or TRBD2 (6 bases each). The V gene's germline CDR1 is SGHTA and CDR2 FQGNSA. The CDR3 runs 13 residues. Trimming removed 0 bases at V and 7 bases at J, with 7 bases between. The CDR3 protein is CASSLAGGNEQFF. The CDR3 DNA reads TGTGCCAGCAGCTTAGCAGGGGGGAATGAGCAGTTCTTC.

This clonotype has only a few counts. The V gene is TRBV5-6, the J gene TRBJ2-5; D uncertain. The germline V gene has CDR1 SGHDT and CDR2 YYEEEE. V gave up 1 base and J gave up 1 base, with 14 bases separating them. There are 16 residues in the CDR3. The CDR3 protein is CASSLRRMTGQETQYF. The CDR3 DNA sequence: TGTGCCAGCAGCTTGAGACGGATGACGGGCCAAGAGACCCAGTACTTC.

The chain recombines TRBV5-6 with TRBJ2-7; TRBD1 or TRBD2 may be the D gene (6 bases each). CDR1 and CDR2 (germline): SGHDT, YYEEEE. CDR3 length: 18 amino acids. Deletions cut 1 base from V and 3 bases from J, with 23 bases between. DNA of the CDR3: TGTGCCAGCAGCTTGATGGGGGGCGCGAACTTACAGAGCTACGAGCAGTACTTC. As protein: CASSLMGGANLQSYEQYF.

This clonotype was counted ten times or more. The CDR3 nucleotides are TGCAGTGCTATGGCCGGGAGGGAGACCCAGTACTTC. As protein: CSAMAGRETQYF. V usage is TRBV20-1 and J usage is TRBJ2-5; 7 positions agree with TRBD2. The CDR3 has 12 residues. Germline assignment: CDR1 DFQATT and CDR2 SNEGSKA (reference sequence). V lost 4 bases, J lost 5 bases, and 4 bases stayed unmatched.